One and the same sample provided the 11 T cell receptor beta chains below, sequenced in a study of shared clonotypes between healthy human individuals. Measured with immunoSEQ multiplex PCR; TCRdb has only the in-frame clones, and not every one. The sample lists about 2.3 million clones, 93% occurring once. The sample consisted of naive CD4+ T cells from PBMCs. Stated subset: CD45RA+ positively selected. All receptors come from a man aged 18-30 years in good health. Some clones in this sample may be carry-over from other donors' samples.

The chain has TRBV11-2 and TRBJ2-5; D tentatively reads TRBD1 or TRBD2 (5 bases each). Trimming shortened V by 5 bases and J by 1 base, and 17 bases separated the two germline ends. Germline V gene lookup returns CDR1 SGHAT and CDR2 FQNNGV. The CDR3 loop spans 16 amino acids. CDR3 sequence reads: CASSPQTGRSQETQYF. CDR3 nucleotides: TGTGCCAGCAGCCCGCAAACGGGACGGAGCCAAGAGACCCAGTACTTC.

CDR3 sequence: CASSQVGRGRALYEQYF. Written as DNA, the CDR3 is TGTGCCAGCAGCCAGGTAGGCCGCGGGAGGGCCCTCTACGAGCAGTACTTC. This chain joins TRBV11-2 and TRBJ2-7; 9 nucleotides align to TRBD2. Losses at the gene ends were 5 bases for V and 3 bases for J; bases not matched to a gene: 14. Germline assignment: CDR1 SGHAT and CDR2 FQNNGV. The CDR3 totals 17 residues.

This clone was found once. V is TRBV6-6 and J is TRBJ2-7; no definite D call. The CDR3 is 13 residues long. V was cut by 3 bases and J by 0 bases, with 6 bases left in between. Germline lookup yields CDR1 MNHNY and CDR2 SVGAGI (reference sequence). The DNA for the CDR3 is TGTGCCAGCAGTTATTCCCCCTCCTACGAGCAGTACTTC. The encoded protein is CASSYSPSYEQYF.

This rearrangement joins TRBV5-1 to TRBJ1-1; no clear D. Trimming removed 0 bases at V and 2 bases at J, with 8 bases between. The CDR3 length is 14 residues. CDR1 SGHRS and CDR2 YFSETQ come from the germline V gene. The CDR3 sequence is CASSLVTDNTEAFF. For the CDR3, the DNA is TGCGCCAGCAGCTTGGTAACAGATAACACTGAAGCTTTCTTT.

The chain employs TRBV28 and TRBJ2-2, with TRBD2 identical over 7 bases. Trimming at V came to 4 bases and at J to 2 bases, leaving 7 bases not matched to a gene. This CDR3 region has 16 residues. Germline lookup yields CDR1 MDHEN and CDR2 SYDVKM. The CDR3 nucleotides are TGTGCCAGCAGTTCTCACGGGAGGACTAACACCGGGGAGCTGTTTTTT. Its protein product is CASSSHGRTNTGELFF.

V usage is TRBV15 and J usage is TRBJ1-1; 7 nucleotides align to TRBD1. Germline V gene sequence: CDR1 LNHNV, CDR2 YYDKDF (reference sequence). This CDR3 is built from 15 residues. Trimming took 3 bases from V and 10 from J; bases not matched to a gene: 14. CDR3 loop: CATSRETGLIMGAFF. The CDR3 DNA is TGTGCCACCAGCAGGGAGACAGGGTTGATCATGGGAGCTTTCTTT. Drawing the rest from reference TRBV15 and TRBJ1-1, the complete variable domain is DAMVIQNPRYQVTQFGKPVTLSCSQTLNHNVMYWYQQKSSQAPKLLFHYYDKDFNNEADTPDNFQSRRPNTSFCFLDIRSPGLGDTAMYLCATSRETGLIMGAFFGQGTRLTVV.

In this sample, this clone turned up once. This sample also contains other DNA sequences that code for the same CDR3. The chain is built from TRBV18 and TRBJ2-7; TRBD1 aligns across 10 bases. The germline V gene encodes CDR1 KGHSH and CDR2 LQKENI. This CDR3 is built from 15 residues. V gave up 0 bases and J gave up 3 bases; unmatched junction bases: 2. The chain's CDR3 is CASSPPGQGFYEQYF. The CDR3 region has the DNA TGTGCCAGCTCACCACCGGGACAGGGGTTCTACGAGCAGTACTTC. The full variable domain, in which reference TRBV18 and TRBJ2-7 provide the parts outside the CDR3, is NAGVMQNPRHLVRRRGQEARLRCSPMKGHSHVYWYRQLPEEGLKFMVYLQKENIIDESGMPKERFSAEFPKEGPSILRIQQVVRGDSAAYFCASSPPGQGFYEQYFGPGTRLTVT.

The J gene is TRBJ1-2, the V gene TRBV4-3, with 7 nucleotides matching TRBD1. Germline V gene sequence: CDR1 LGHNA, CDR2 YSLEER. Germline trimming cut 4 bases from V and 0 bases from J; bases unmatched to any gene: 5. This CDR3 contains 15 residues. CDR3 coding DNA: TGCGCCAGCAGCCCGGGACAGCTACCTAACTATGGCTACACCTTC. Amino acid sequence: CASSPGQLPNYGYTF.

About this clone itself: The same CDR3 arises from other DNA sequences in this sample as well. The rearrangement uses TRBV9 and TRBJ2-3; TRBD2 matches 10 bases. Trimming removed 2 bases from V and 4 bases from J; junction bases left unmatched: 7. Germline V gives CDR1 SGDLS, CDR2 YYNGEE. The length of the CDR3 is 16 residues. The CDR3 DNA reads as TGTGCCAGCAGCGTCGGGCTAGCGGGAGTTGCAGATACGCAGTATTTT. It yields the protein CASSVGLAGVADTQYF.

The chain links TRBV5-1 to TRBJ2-1; 8 nucleotides line up with TRBD1. The germline V gene has CDR1 SGHRS and CDR2 YFSETQ. The CDR3 runs 16 residues. The V and J ends lost 0 bases and 6 bases, in that order; junction bases with no gene match: 8. CDR3 nucleotide sequence: TGCGCCAGCAGCTTGGTTGTAACGACAGGGGTCAATGAGCAGTTCTTC. Its protein product is CASSLVVTTGVNEQFF. Variable domain in full (rest from reference TRBV5-1 and TRBJ2-1): KAGVTQTPRYLIKTRGQQVTLSCSPISGHRSVSWYQQTPGQGLQFLFEYFSETQRNKGNFPGRFSGRQFSNSRSEMNVSTLELGDSALYLCASSLVVTTGVNEQFFGPGTRLTVL.

The chain joins TRBV2 to TRBJ2-6, with no clear D. The ends were cut back, 2 bases at V and 5 bases at J, with 10 bases in the middle. This CDR3 region has 15 residues. Germline values: CDR1 SNHLY, CDR2 FYNNEI. The CDR3 DNA is TGTGCCAGCAGTGAAAACGTCCTGCGGGCCAACGTCCTGACTTTC. This codes for CASSENVLRANVLTF.